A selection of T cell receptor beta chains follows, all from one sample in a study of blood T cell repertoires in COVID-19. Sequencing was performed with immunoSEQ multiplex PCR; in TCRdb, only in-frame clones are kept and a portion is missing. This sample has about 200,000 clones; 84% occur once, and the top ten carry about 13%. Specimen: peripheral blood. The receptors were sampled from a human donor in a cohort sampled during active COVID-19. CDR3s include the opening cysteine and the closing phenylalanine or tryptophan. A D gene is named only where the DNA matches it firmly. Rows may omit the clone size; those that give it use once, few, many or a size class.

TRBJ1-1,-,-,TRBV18,TGTGCCAGCTCGCCCGACAGATTGAACACTGAAGCTTTCTTT,CASSPDRLNTEAFF
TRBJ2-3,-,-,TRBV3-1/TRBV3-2,TGTGCCAGCAGCCAAGGGGGCTCAGATACGCAGTATTTT,CASSQGGSDTQYF
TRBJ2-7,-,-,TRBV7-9,TGTGCCAGCAGCTTAGGACAGATCTACGAGCAGTACTTC,CASSLGQIYEQYF
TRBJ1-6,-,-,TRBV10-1,TGCGCCAGCAGTGGACAGGTATGGAGTTCACCCCTCCACTTT,CASSGQVWSSPLHF
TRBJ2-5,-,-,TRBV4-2,TGTGCCAGCAGCCAAACCCAGGTCCAAGAGACCCAGTACTTC,CASSQTQVQETQYF
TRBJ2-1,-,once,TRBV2,TGTGCCAGCAGCGCTCAACAGGGATATGAGCAGTTCTTC,CASSAQQGYEQFF
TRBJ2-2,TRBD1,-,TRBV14,TGTGCCAGCAGACCGGGACAGGGGTTTCCCGGGGAGCTGTTTTTT,CASRPGQGFPGELFF
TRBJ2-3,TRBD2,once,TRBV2,TGTGCCAGCATTGCGGGAGCAACAGATACGCAGTATTTT,CASIAGATDTQYF
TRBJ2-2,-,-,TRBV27,TGTGCCAGCAGTTTCGGGGCTGGGGGGGCGACCAGCACCGGGGAGCTGTTTTTT,CASSFGAGGATSTGELFF
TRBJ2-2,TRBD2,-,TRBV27,TGTGCCAGCAGTTTGACGCGGCTAGCGGGCACCGGGGAGCTGTTTTTT,CASSLTRLAGTGELFF
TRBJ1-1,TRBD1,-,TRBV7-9,TGTGCCAGCAGCACAGGGGTTAACACTGAAGCTTTCTTT,CASSTGVNTEAFF
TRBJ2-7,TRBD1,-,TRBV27,TGTGCCAGCAGGAAACAGGGGGCAGTCTACGAGCAGTACTTC,CASRKQGAVYEQYF
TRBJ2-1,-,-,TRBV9,TGTGCCAGCAGCGCCGGCGGAGGGGCGGCCCATGAGCAGTTCTTC,CASSAGGGAAHEQFF
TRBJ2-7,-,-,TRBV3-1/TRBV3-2,TGTGCCAGCAGCCACCGACAGAACTACGAGCAGTACTTC,CASSHRQNYEQYF
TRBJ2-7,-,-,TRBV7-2,TGTGCCAGCAGCTTAGCCAACTACGAGCAGTACTTC,CASSLANYEQYF
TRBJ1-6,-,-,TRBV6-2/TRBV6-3,TGTGCCAGCAGCACCGGGGGGATTCCCCTCCACTTT,CASSTGGIPLHF
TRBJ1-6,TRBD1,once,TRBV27,TGTGCCAGCAGTTTAGGGACAGGTTTTTCACCCCTCCACTTT,CASSLGTGFSPLHF
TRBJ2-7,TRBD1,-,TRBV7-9,TGTGCCAGCAGCCTACCAAGGACAGGGGAGACCTACGAGCAGTACTTC,CASSLPRTGETYEQYF
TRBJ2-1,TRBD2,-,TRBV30,TGTGCCTGGAGTGTCCTCACTAGCGGTCGCAATGAGCAGTTCTTC,CAWSVLTSGRNEQFF
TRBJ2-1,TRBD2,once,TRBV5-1,TGCGCCAGCAGCACCGGGACTAGCAATGAGCAGTTCTTC,CASSTGTSNEQFF
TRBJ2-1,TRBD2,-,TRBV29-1,TGCAGCGTAGGACTAGCGGGAGGTCGATACAATGAGCAGTTCTTC,CSVGLAGGRYNEQFF
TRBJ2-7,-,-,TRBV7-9,TGTGCCAGCAGCTCGACCGAGCAGGAATTCTACGAGCAGTACTTC,CASSSTEQEFYEQYF
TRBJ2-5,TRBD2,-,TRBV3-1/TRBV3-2,TGTGCCAGCAGCCATTCCCCGGGGGGAGGAGAGACCCAGTACTTC,CASSHSPGGGETQYF
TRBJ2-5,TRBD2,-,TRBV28,TGTGCCAGCAGTGATGGCGGGAGGGCCAGAGAGACCCAGTACTTC,CASSDGGRARETQYF
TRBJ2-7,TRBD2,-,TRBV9,TGTGCCAGCAGTGCCACTAGCGGGGGCGAGCAGTACTTC,CASSATSGGEQYF
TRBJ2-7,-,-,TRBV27,TGTGCCAGCAGCCCACAGTTAACGGGAGCAGACGAGCAGTACTTC,CASSPQLTGADEQYF
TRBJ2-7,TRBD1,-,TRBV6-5,TGTGCCAGCGGCCAGGGGGCTATCTACGAGCAGTACTTC,CASGQGAIYEQYF
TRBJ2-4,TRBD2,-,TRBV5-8,TGTGCCAGCAGCTTGGGCGGGAGCATAAACATTCAGTACTTC,CASSLGGSINIQYF
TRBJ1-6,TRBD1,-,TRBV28,TGTGCCAGCAGTATAAGGGGGCTTACTTGGGATTCACCCCTCCACTTT,CASSIRGLTWDSPLHF
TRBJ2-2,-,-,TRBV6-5,TGTGCCAGCAGTTACTCGCCCGGGGCCGGGGAGCTGTTTTTT,CASSYSPGAGELFF
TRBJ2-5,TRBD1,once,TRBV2,TGTGCCAGCAGTGAACCCCGTAACAGGGGCGAAGAGACCCAGTACTTC,CASSEPRNRGEETQYF
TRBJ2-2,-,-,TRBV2,TGTGCCAGCCGGAGGCAGGTAGCGAACACCGGGGAGCTGTTTTTT,CASRRQVANTGELFF
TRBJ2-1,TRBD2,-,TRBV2,TGTGCCAGCCCCGGACTAGCGGGAGGGCCCCACAATGAGCAGTTCTTC,CASPGLAGGPHNEQFF
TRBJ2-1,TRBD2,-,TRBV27,TGTGCCAGCCATGGGACTAGCGGAGGAAGGGAGAGGAATGAGCAGTTCTTC,CASHGTSGGRERNEQFF
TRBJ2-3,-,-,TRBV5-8,TGTGCCAGCAGCGTAGGACAGAGCACAGATACGCAGTATTTT,CASSVGQSTDTQYF
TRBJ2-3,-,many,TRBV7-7,TGTGCCAGCAGCTTAAGGGGTCAGGATACGCAGTATTTT,CASSLRGQDTQYF
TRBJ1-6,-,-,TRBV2,TGTGCCAGCAGGTCGGGGAAGGGAGGGAATTCACCCCTCCACTTT,CASRSGKGGNSPLHF
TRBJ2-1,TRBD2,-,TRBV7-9,TGTGCCAGCGGCCGGCGGGGGGACAATGAGCAGTTCTTC,CASGRRGDNEQFF
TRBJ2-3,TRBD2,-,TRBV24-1,TGTGCCACTTCCCTAGCGGGAGTGACAGATACGCAGTATTTT,CATSLAGVTDTQYF
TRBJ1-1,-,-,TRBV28,TGTGCCAGCAGTAGCGGTCCGGTGGGCACTGAAGCTTTCTTT,CASSSGPVGTEAFF
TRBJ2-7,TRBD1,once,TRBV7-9,TGTGCCAGCAGCCCGGGGACAGGGGGCTGGCACGAGCAGTACTTC,CASSPGTGGWHEQYF
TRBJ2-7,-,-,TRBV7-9,TGTGCCAGCAGCCCGCGAGCGACTCGGGTCTACGAGCAGTACTTC,CASSPRATRVYEQYF
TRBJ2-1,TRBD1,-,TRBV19,TGTGCCAGTACTGGGACAGGGGAGGTCGGTGAGCAGTTCTTC,CASTGTGEVGEQFF
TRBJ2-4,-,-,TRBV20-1,TGCAGTGCTAGATATGGAGGGATTCAGTACTTC,CSARYGGIQYF